A single sample gave rise to the 6 T cell receptor beta chains below, sequenced in a study of T cell changes during pregnancy in multiple sclerosis. The table came from immunoSEQ multiplex PCR; TCRdb's copy has only in-frame clones and leaves some out. Seen here are tens of thousands of clones, about nine tenths observed once, and the top ten hold more than 0.5%. The sample was CD4+ T cells from peripheral blood mononuclear cells, taken in the first trimester of pregnancy. The source of these receptors is a female donor with multiple sclerosis, enrolled in a pregnancy study.

The chain has TRBV5-1 and TRBJ1-1; 7 bases align to TRBD1. The V gene end was trimmed by 4 bases and the J gene end by 2 bases; junction bases not matched to a gene: 11. CDR1 is SGHRS, CDR2 YFSETQ, per germline. CDR3 length equals 16 residues. The CDR3 spells CASSVVSGTENTEAFF. CDR3 DNA sequence: TGCGCCAGCAGCGTAGTATCCGGGACAGAAAACACTGAAGCTTTCTTT.

The genes are TRBV4-2 and TRBJ1-5, with D possibly TRBD1 on 6 matching bases. The CDR3 runs 15 residues. The V end lost 4 bases, the J end lost 2 bases, and 12 bases lay between the germline ends. Germline V gene data show CDR1 as LGHNA and CDR2 as YNFKEQ. In nucleotides, the CDR3 is TGTGCCAGCAGCCCCCAGCCAGGGGGCAATCAGCCCCAGCATTTT. It encodes CASSPQPGGNQPQHF.

This rearrangement joins TRBV19 to TRBJ2-3, with a tentative D call TRBD2 (5 bases). The CDR3 has 16 residues. Germline V CDR1 and CDR2: LNHDA, SQIVND (reference sequence). Trimming left V 6 bases short and J 0 bases short, with 16 bases between. The CDR3 loop is CASSRTRVTSTDTQYF. CDR3 in DNA: TGTGCCAGTAGCCGTACTAGAGTTACTAGCACAGATACGCAGTATTTT. The full variable domain, completed using reference TRBV19 and TRBJ2-3, is DGGITQSPKYLFRKEGQNVTLSCEQNLNHDAMYWYRQDPGQGLRLIYYSQIVNDFQKGDIAEGYSVSREKKESFPLTVTSAQKNPTAFYLCASSRTRVTSTDTQYFGPGTRLTVL.

The rearrangement links TRBV18 to TRBJ1-1; a possible D gene is TRBD1 (5 bases). The ends were cut back, 1 base at V and 5 bases at J, with 14 bases in the middle. CDR3 length: 15 amino acids. The germline V gene has CDR1 KGHSH and CDR2 LQKENI. The chain's CDR3 is CASSPREGSGTEAFF. The CDR3, as DNA: TGTGCCAGCTCACCACGGGAGGGGTCGGGGACTGAAGCTTTCTTT.

This rearrangement joins TRBV14 to TRBJ2-1; TRBD2 might be the D (6 bases). Germline V lookup: CDR1 SGHDN, CDR2 FVKESK. V shed 1 base and J shed 1 base, with 8 bases lying between them. The length of the CDR3 is 15 residues. The CDR3 protein is CASSQGSGSYNEQFF. The CDR3 DNA reads TGTGCCAGCAGCCAAGGGAGCGGGTCCTACAATGAGCAGTTCTTC. The full variable domain, in which reference TRBV14 and TRBJ2-1 provide the parts outside the CDR3, is EAGVTQFPSHSVIEKGQTVTLRCDPISGHDNLYWYRRVMGKEIKFLLHFVKESKQDESGMPNNRFLAERTGGTYSTLKVQPAELEDSGVYFCASSQGSGSYNEQFFGPGTRLTVL.

In its sample, this clone was seen a few times. The V gene is TRBV19, the J gene TRBJ1-1; D is uncertain. CDR1 is LNHDA and CDR2 is SQIVND in the germline V gene (reference sequence). The V and J ends lost 7 bases and 6 bases respectively, with 24 bases between them. CDR3 length: 16 residues. CDR3 loop: CASTYSRLTTHAEAFF. The CDR3 nucleotides are TGTGCCAGTACTTATTCCCGACTCACGACCCACGCTGAAGCTTTCTTT.